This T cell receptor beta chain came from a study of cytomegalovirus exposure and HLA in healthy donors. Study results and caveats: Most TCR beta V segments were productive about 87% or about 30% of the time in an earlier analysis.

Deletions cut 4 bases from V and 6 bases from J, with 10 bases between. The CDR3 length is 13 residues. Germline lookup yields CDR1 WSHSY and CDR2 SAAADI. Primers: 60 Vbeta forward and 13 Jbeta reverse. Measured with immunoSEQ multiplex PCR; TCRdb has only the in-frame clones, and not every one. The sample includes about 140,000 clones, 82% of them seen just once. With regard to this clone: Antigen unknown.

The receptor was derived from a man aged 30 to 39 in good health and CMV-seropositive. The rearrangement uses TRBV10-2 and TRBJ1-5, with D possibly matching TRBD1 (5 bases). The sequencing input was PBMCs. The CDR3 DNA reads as TGCGCCAGCAGTGGAGGGACTGGTCAGCCCCAGCATTTT. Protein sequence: CASSGGTGQPQHF.